This TCR beta chain was identified during a study of blood T cell repertoires in COVID-19. Overall study: Whether acute or convalescent, the COVID-19 samples came from the United States, Italy and Spain. Sample material is recorded as cDNA or gDNA derived from T cells, B-cell-depleted T cells, or PBMCs.

This CDR3 comprises 14 residues. Deletions cut 4 bases from V and 3 bases from J, with 9 bases between. Germline-derived CDR1 and CDR2 are ENHRY and SYGVKD. Authors' data handling: Amplifying reference gene primers gave estimates of nucleated cell counts. The method was immunoSEQ multiplex PCR; TCRdb's version includes in-frame clones alone and lacks a portion of them. V and J calls and clone size are as listed in that table; D and trimming were resolved from the DNA. The sample lists 75,000 to 90,000 clones; around four fifths were seen once. What was sequenced was peripheral blood. The clonotype was recovered from a human donor in a cohort sampled during active COVID-19. This chain links TRBV10-3 with TRBJ2-2; D is unresolved. The CDR3 bases are TGTGCCATCAGTGGCTTCGGTGACACCGGGGAGCTGTTTTTT. Translation: CAISGFGDTGELFF.